Listed below are T cell receptor beta chains from one sample, sequenced in a study of CD8+CD57+ T cells in acquired aplastic anemia. TCRdb processed the reads anew with MiXCR; each CDR3 protein has one entry. The sample shows 200,000 to 300,000 distinct CDR3 sequences, roughly 80% of them seen only once. Sequencing was done on a sample of sorted CD4+, CD8+, or CD8+CD57+ T cells (not recorded which) from PBMCs. The receptors were gathered from a human donor with aplastic anemia. CDR3s include the opening cysteine and the closing phenylalanine or tryptophan. A D gene is named only where the DNA matches it firmly. Only some rows state a clone size, as once, few, many or a class for expanded clones.

len	abundance	v_gene	j_gene	d_gene	CDR3aa	CDR3nt
16	.	TRBV2	TRBJ2-1	.	CASGQGGRDGQDVQFF	TGTGCCAGCGGCCAGGGGGGCAGAGACGGTCAGGATGTGCAGTTCTTC
15	.	TRBV9	TRBJ2-7	.	CASSRRDGHSYEQYF	TGTGCCAGCAGCCGCCGGGACGGTCATAGCTACGAGCAGTACTTC
15	.	TRBV19	TRBJ2-7	TRBD1	CASSLATGSTYEQYF	TGTGCTAGCAGTTTAGCGACAGGGTCAACCTACGAGCAGTACTTC
14	.	TRBV7-9	TRBJ1-5	TRBD1	CASSPQGINQPQHF	TGTGCCAGCAGCCCACAGGGGATAAATCAGCCCCAGCATTTT
14	many	TRBV7-8	TRBJ2-3	TRBD2	CASSLVVSGRESTF	TGTGCCAGCAGCTTAGTAGTTAGCGGGAGGGAAAGCACATTT
15	.	TRBV7-8	TRBJ1-1	TRBD1	CASRTAGQANLAEFF	TGTGCCAGCAGGACAGCGGGACAGGCGAACCTGGCCGAGTTCTTT
14	.	TRBV10-1	TRBJ2-7	.	CASSQGRGSDEQYF	TGCGCCAGCTCCCAGGGCAGGGGATCCGACGAGCAGTACTTC
13	.	TRBV5-1	TRBJ1-1	.	CASSLRTDTEAFF	TGCGCCAGCAGCTTGCGTACAGACACTGAAGCTTTCTTT
14	.	TRBV2	TRBJ1-5	.	CASSYGRRNHTQHF	TGTGCCAGCAGTTACGGGAGACGTAACCATACCCAGCATTTT
15	.	TRBV7-9	TRBJ1-1	.	CASSLQRNTEAFFFF	.
15	few	TRBV7-9	TRBJ2-1	TRBD2	CASSFQRSGGNDEFF	TGTGCCAGCAGCTTTCAAAGAAGCGGGGGGAATGATGAGTTCTTC
12	many	TRBV11-3	TRBJ2-4	.	CASSLDLTGQYF	TGTGCCAGCAGCTTAGATCTGACAGGTCAGTACTTC
14	.	TRBV7-9	TRBJ2-3	.	CASSLVPGEQFFCF	TGTGCCAGCAGCTTAGTACCCGGGGAGCAGTTTTTTTGTTTT
14	.	TRBV7-3	TRBJ2-5	.	CATSRGSVPATEYF	TGTGCCACCAGCCGAGGCAGCGTGCCCGCGACCGAGTACTTC
16	.	TRBV15	TRBJ2-1	TRBD2	CASNGKRSGGSDEQFF	TGTGCCAGCAACGGAAAAAGGAGCGGGGGGAGCGATGAGCAGTTCTTC
13	once	TRBV5-1	TRBJ2-3	.	CASSLGAGHAQYF	TGCGCCAGCAGCTTGGGGGCCGGACATGCGCAGTATTTT
14	.	TRBV7-2	TRBJ2-7	TRBD2	CASSSAGGRDAQYF	TGTGCCAGCAGCTCCGCGGGAGGTCGCGATGCGCAGTATTTC
14	.	TRBV7-9	TRBJ2-3	.	CASSLAGGPDTYYF	TGTGCCAGCAGCTTAGCTGGAGGGCCCGATACGTACTATTTT
16	.	TRBV7-8	TRBJ2-1	.	CASSLAGGTGTQDQFF	TGTGCCAGCAGCTTAGCGGGCGGAACCGGTACGCAGGATCAGTTCTTC
16	.	TRBV7-2	TRBJ2-1	.	CASSLVVSGGGNEQFF	TGTGCCAGCAGCTTAGTAGTAAGTGGGGGAGGTAATGAGCAGTTCTTC
16	.	TRBV7-8	TRBJ2-1	TRBD2	CASSFSTSGACDKQFF	TGTGCCAGCAGCTTTTCGACTAGCGGGGCCTGCGATAAGCAGTTCTTC
16	.	TRBV19	TRBJ2-1	TRBD2	CASSIASGSSYNEQFF	TGTGCCAGTAGTATAGCTAGCGGGAGCTCCTACAATGAGCAGTTCTTC
14	.	TRBV7-3	TRBJ2-7	.	CATSCAPTASQYYF	TGTGCCACCAGCTGCGCCCCCACAGCCTCGCAGTATTATTTC
14	.	TRBV13	TRBJ2-1	.	CASSSVAGGSEQLF	.
13	.	TRBV19	TRBJ2-7	.	CASSLRAAGEQYF	TGTGCCAGCAGTCTTCGGGCAGCGGGCGAGCAGTACTTC
13	.	TRBV20-1	TRBJ1-2	.	CSATLGELAGYTF	TGCAGTGCTACCCTCGGGGAATTAGCTGGCTACACCTTC
13	many	TRBV13	TRBJ2-5	.	CASIARGGETQYF	TGTGCCAGCATCGCGAGGGGCGGGGAGACCCAGTACTTC
16	.	TRBV5-6	TRBJ1-2	.	CASSLESDGLVYGYTF	TGTGCCAGCAGCCTCGAGAGTGACGGGCTCGTATATGGCTACACCTTC
16	.	TRBV7-2	TRBJ2-3	.	CASSPGPTGNSPLQYF	TGTGCCAGCAGCCCCGGGCCCACAGGGAATTCACCCCTCCAGTATTTT
15	.	TRBV15	TRBJ2-3	TRBD2	CATSIAGGLTDTQYF	TGTGCCACCAGCATAGCGGGAGGCCTCACAGATACGCAGTACTTT
15	.	TRBV9	TRBJ1-2	.	CASGLTGGIHYGYTF	TGTGCCAGCGGATTGACTGGGGGCATTCACTATGGCTACACCTTC
14	.	TRBV5-6	TRBJ2-1	.	CASSLGRNYNEQFF	TGTGCCAGCAGCTTGGGGCGGAACTACAATGAGCAGTTCTTC
14	.	TRBV7-2	TRBJ2-7	.	CASSLQGLCYEQYF	TGTGCCAGCAGCTTACAGGGATTATGCTACGAGCAGTACTTC
13	few	TRBV7-2	TRBJ2-7	.	CASSVDGSYEQYF	TGTGCCAGCAGCGTCGACGGGTCCTACGAGCAGTACTTC
13	.	TRBV7-2	TRBJ2-7	.	CASGGGGSYAQYF	TGTGCCAGCGGAGGGGGGGGCTCATACGCGCAGTACTTC
15	.	TRBV25-1	TRBJ2-3	TRBD2	CASSEPGLRTDTQYF	TGTGCCAGCAGTGAACCGGGACTACGCACAGATACGCAGTATTTT
17	.	TRBV19	TRBJ2-3	TRBD2	CTSSIYLAGDGTDTQYF	TGTACAAGTAGTATCTACCTAGCGGGAGACGGCACAGATACGCAGTATTTT
16	.	TRBV20-1	TRBJ2-5	TRBD2	CSAWTSGGRAMKTQYF	TGCAGTGCATGGACTAGCGGGGGCAGAGCCATGAAGACCCAGTACTTC
14	.	TRBV5-1	TRBJ2-3	.	CASSLLGGANTQYF	TGTGCCAGCAGCTTATTGGGAGGTGCCAATACGCAGTATTTT
14	.	TRBV19	TRBJ2-7	TRBD1	CASRQGEGPYEQYF	TGTGCCAGCCGACAGGGGGAAGGGCCCTACGAGCAGTACTTC
13	.	TRBV10-3	TRBJ1-1	.	CAISAGENTEAFF	TGTGCCATCAGTGCTGGCGAGAACACTGAAGCTTTCTTT
16	.	TRBV7-9	TRBJ2-3	.	CASSFATAMSSATQYF	TGTGCCAGCAGCTTTGCTACCGCAATGAGCAGTGCTACGCAGTATTTT
12	.	TRBV11-1	TRBJ2-3	.	CASSELSDTQYF	TGTGCCAGCAGCGAATTATCAGATACGCAGTATTTT
17	.	TRBV24-1	TRBJ2-7	TRBD1	CATSGVPGQFNSYEQYF	TGTGCCACCAGTGGGGTACCGGGACAGTTTAACTCCTACGAGCAGTACTTC
16	.	TRBV7-9	TRBJ2-6	.	CASSLERSSGAFVLTF	TGTGCCAGCAGCTTAGAGAGGAGCTCCGGGGCCTTCGTTCTGACTTTC
13	.	TRBV24-1	TRBJ2-2	TRBD2	CATSSGRARELFF	TGTGCCACTAGCAGCGGGAGGGCCCGGGAGCTGTTTTTT
15	few	TRBV7-8	TRBJ1-1	.	CASSLAGGPNTQDFF	TGTGCCAGCAGCTTAGCTGGAGGTCCGAATACGCAGGATTTCTTT
12	.	TRBV20-1	TRBJ1-1	.	CSARALAGEAFF	TGCAGTGCCCGAGCCCTAGCGGGAGAAGCTTTCTTT
13	.	TRBV10-3	TRBJ2-7	TRBD1	CAISERQGGEQYF	TGTGCCATCAGTGAGCGACAGGGCGGCGAGCAGTACTTC
16	.	TRBV7-9	TRBJ1-1	TRBD1	CASSTRDRQSNTEAFF	TGTGCCAGCAGCACCAGGGACAGACAATCGAACACTGAAGCTTTCTTT
11	.	TRBV5-4	TRBJ2-7	.	CASSLTIEQYF	TGTGCCAGCAGCTTGACTATCGAGCAGTACTTC
14	.	TRBV2	TRBJ2-5	.	CASGGGATEETYFF	TGTGCCAGCGGGGGCGGGGCCACAGAAGAGACGTATTTTTTC
12	.	TRBV7-7	TRBJ2-4	.	CASLGAAEIQYF	TGTGCCAGTCTTGGGGCTGCGGAGATCCAGTACTTC
16	.	TRBV7-2	TRBJ2-1	TRBD2	CASSVTRRGYYKEQFF	TGTGCCAGCAGCGTCACGAGGCGGGGGTACTACAAGGAGCAGTTCTTC
14	.	TRBV9	TRBJ2-2	TRBD2	CASSVGLAGTDTLF	TGTGCCAGCAGCGTAGGACTAGCGGGCACAGATACGCTTTTT